This passage covers 30 T cell receptor beta chains from one sample sequenced in a study of Ad26.COV2.S vaccination and SARS-CoV-2 variants. The treatment: 15 to 20 received Ad26.COV2.S at low or high dose, single or two shots; a few received placebo; per-sample allocation not given. It was on day 63 after the first vaccine or placebo injection that samples were taken. Clones were sequenced by immunoSEQ multiplex PCR, and TCRdb holds only the in-frame ones, with some missing. The profile shows 440,000 or so clones, roughly nine tenths of them singletons. Specimen: peripheral blood, collected in a trial of Ad26.COV2.S vaccine versus placebo. These receptors were taken from a person aged 18-65 years who received the Ad26.COV2.S COVID-19 vaccine or a placebo.

V usage is TRBV24-1 and J usage is TRBJ2-1, with a possible D match to TRBD2 (6 bases). Per germline, CDR1 KGHDR and CDR2 SFDVKD. This CDR3 has 21 residues. V shed 0 bases and J shed 0 bases, with 23 bases lying between them. Written as DNA, the CDR3 is TGTGCCACCAGTGATTTGTCGTTCGGGGGTTCGGGAAAAGACTCCTACAATGAGCAGTTCTTC. The encoded protein is CATSDLSFGGSGKDSYNEQFF.

This chain connects TRBV28 to TRBJ1-3; D is undetermined. Germline CDR1 is MDHEN and CDR2 is SYDVKM. This CDR3 has 16 residues. V shed 6 bases and J shed 0 bases, with 15 bases lying between them. CDR3 sequence: CASSRVDPISGNTIYF. The CDR3 DNA is TGTGCCAGCAGCCGAGTGGACCCCATCTCTGGAAACACCATATATTTT.

The rearrangement uses TRBV29-1 and TRBJ2-3, with a tentative D call TRBD1 (5 bases). CDR3 size: 13 residues. Trimming pared 7 bases from V and 7 bases from J, leaving 18 bases between. Germline V gene sequence: CDR1 SQVTM, CDR2 ANQGSEA. The CDR3 DNA reads as TGCAGCGCGACTGAGACAGCCCGCAATACGCAGTATTTT. It yields the protein CSATETARNTQYF.

The chain links TRBV7-2 to TRBJ1-6; 9 nucleotides line up with TRBD1. CDR3 length equals 11 residues. Germline lookup yields CDR1 SGHTA and CDR2 FQGNSA. With 4 bases clipped from V and 17 bases from J, the junction kept 3 bases outside the gene matches. Written as DNA, the CDR3 is TGTGCCAGCAGCTCCAGGACAGGGGTCCACTTT. It yields the protein CASSSRTGVHF.

CDR3 DNA sequence: TGTGCCATCAGTGAGTCGGGAAGGGAGCAGTTCTTC. Amino acid sequence: CAISESGREQFF. This chain joins TRBV10-3 and TRBJ2-1; unclear D gene. The CDR3 is 12 residues long. Germline CDR1 and CDR2: ENHRY and SYGVKD. With 0 bases removed from V and 10 bases from J, the gap between germline ends came to 7 bases.

The gene calls are TRBV3-1 (or the pseudogene TRBV3-2) and TRBJ2-1, with D possibly being TRBD2 (6 bases). The germline CDR1 and CDR2 sequences are LGHDT and YNNKEL (reference sequence). V was clipped by 6 bases and J by 3 bases, with 12 bases between them. The CDR3 extends over 14 amino acids. DNA for the CDR3: TGTGCCAGCAGAGATAGCGGAAGCTACAATGAGCAGTTCTTC. Its protein product is CASRDSGSYNEQFF.

The chain couples TRBV3-1 (or the pseudogene TRBV3-2) to TRBJ2-1; no reliable D call. Trimming shortened V by 1 base and J by 0 bases, and 7 bases separated the two germline ends. Germline V gene sequence: CDR1 LGHDT, CDR2 YNNKEL (reference sequence). CDR3 length equals 15 residues. The CDR3 sequence is CASSQVRYSYNEQFF. The CDR3 DNA follows: TGTGCCAGCAGCCAAGTGAGATACTCCTACAATGAGCAGTTCTTC.

The V call is TRBV19, the J call TRBJ2-3, with 12 nucleotides matching TRBD2. There are 20 residues in the CDR3. Germline trimming cut 5 bases from V and 0 bases from J; bases unmatched to any gene: 15. Germline V gives CDR1 LNHDA, CDR2 SQIVND (reference sequence). The CDR3 reads CASSLRPGLAGYSSTDTQYF. For the CDR3, the DNA is TGTGCCAGTAGTTTACGCCCCGGACTAGCGGGGTATTCTAGCACAGATACGCAGTATTTT.

This chain links TRBV7-9 with TRBJ1-1; D gene ambiguous. CDR3 length: 13 residues. Germline V CDR1 and CDR2: SEHNR, FQNEAQ (reference sequence). The V end was cut by 6 bases, the J end by 5 bases, with 13 bases between. Here the CDR3 reads CASRTGFDTEAFF. CDR3 bases: TGTGCCAGCAGGACGGGTTTCGATACTGAAGCTTTCTTT.

This chain joins TRBV6-2 or TRBV6-3 and TRBJ1-6; D not certain. The CDR3 sequence is 17 residues long. From germline, CDR1 is MNHEY and CDR2 SVGEGT. The V end lost 0 bases, the J end lost 3 bases, and 12 bases lay between the germline ends. In DNA form, the CDR3 reads TGTGCCAGCAGTTACTCGACATCCCAGAGCTATAATTCACCCCTCCACTTT. Its translation is CASSYSTSQSYNSPLHF.

The genes are TRBV12-3 or TRBV12-4 and TRBJ1-2; TRBD1 aligns across 11 bases. The CDR3 is 13 amino acids. After removal of 6 bases from V and 6 bases from J, the junction contained 3 bases not matched to a gene. The CDR3 sequence: CASRRDRGNGYTF. The DNA for the CDR3 is TGTGCCAGCAGGCGGGACAGGGGGAATGGCTACACCTTC.

The chain has TRBV5-5 and TRBJ1-3; 9 bases fit TRBD1. The J segment lost 0 bases and the V segment lost 4 bases, leaving 8 bases of the junction unmatched. Germline assignment: CDR1 SGHKS and CDR2 YYEKEE (reference sequence). This CDR3 is 17 amino acids long. DNA for the CDR3: TGTGCCAGCAGCCTAGACAGGGGGGAGCTCTCTGGAAACACCATATATTTT. Encoded protein: CASSLDRGELSGNTIYF.

CDR3 residues: CAWSVWDDQPQHF. The CDR3 DNA reads as TGTGCCTGGAGTGTATGGGACGATCAGCCCCAGCATTTT. The chain couples TRBV30 to TRBJ1-5; D perhaps matches TRBD1 (5 bases). Germline CDR1 GTSNPN, CDR2 SVGIG (reference sequence). There are 13 residues in the CDR3. The V and J ends lost 0 bases and 5 bases respectively, with 8 bases between them.

The genes are TRBV2 and TRBJ1-6, with D tentatively TRBD1 (5 bases). The V gene's germline CDR1 is SNHLY and CDR2 FYNNEI. The length of the CDR3 is 16 residues. V lost 5 bases and J 7 bases, leaving 18 bases between the germline ends. The CDR3 DNA is TGTGCCAGCAGTCCAAGGCGGGGGAATGTGAATTCACCCCTCCACTTT. Translation gives CASSPRRGNVNSPLHF.

CDR3 amino acids: CASSLDWNIQYF. The CDR3 nucleotides are TGCGCCAGCAGCTTGGATTGGAACATTCAGTACTTC. This sequence joins TRBV5-1 and TRBJ2-4; no reliable D call. Germline CDR1 and CDR2: SGHRS and YFSETQ. Trimming cost V 0 bases and J 7 bases, with 5 bases left between them. This CDR3 comprises 12 residues.

The chain employs TRBV2 and TRBJ1-4; D not resolved. Germline-derived CDR1 and CDR2 are SNHLY and FYNNEI. There are 14 residues in the CDR3. V lost 6 bases and J 1 base, leaving 9 bases between the germline ends. CDR3 sequence reads: CASRSIRTNEKLFF. The CDR3 DNA is TGTGCCAGCAGGAGCATACGAACTAATGAAAAACTGTTTTTT.

This clone appeared a single time. As DNA, the CDR3 is TGTGCCACCAGGCGTGGCTCCTACAATGAGCAGTTCTTC. As protein: CATRRGSYNEQFF. The genes are TRBV19 and TRBJ2-1, with unresolved D. Trimming cost V 10 bases and J 0 bases, with 10 bases left between them. CDR3 length: 13 residues. Germline-derived CDR1 and CDR2 are LNHDA and SQIVND (reference sequence).

The J gene is TRBJ2-7, the V gene TRBV7-6; possible D gene TRBD1, 6 bases. The germline V gene encodes CDR1 SGHVS and CDR2 FNYEAQ. The CDR3 runs to 14 residues. Trimming shortened V by 5 bases and J by 2 bases, and 13 bases separated the two germline ends. The CDR3 loop reads CASSVGTTAYEQYF. The CDR3 DNA follows: TGTGCCAGCAGCGTAGGGACAACCGCCTACGAGCAGTACTTC.

The V gene is TRBV14, the J gene TRBJ2-3; D assignment may be TRBD1 or TRBD2 (5 bases each). The CDR3 is 15 amino acids. Looked up from germline, CDR1 is SGHDN and CDR2 is FVKESK. Trimming removed 3 bases from V and 5 bases from J, with 15 bases in between. The CDR3 nucleotides are TGTGCCAGCAGCCACGCGGCAGGGAGAAAAGATACGCAGTATTTT. Translating it yields CASSHAAGRKDTQYF.

This sequence joins TRBV29-1 and TRBJ2-2, with 7 bases aligning to TRBD1. The CDR3 contains 13 residues. Germline V lookup: CDR1 SQVTM, CDR2 ANQGSEA. V lost 7 bases, J lost 5 bases, and 7 bases stayed unmatched. Written as DNA, the CDR3 is TGCAGCGGTCTACAGGGGAATACCGGGGAGCTGTTTTTT. This codes for CSGLQGNTGELFF.

This chain connects TRBV27 to TRBJ2-5; D not certain. The CDR3 has 13 residues. V was shortened by 2 bases and J by 2 bases, with 6 bases between the two germline ends. Germline-derived CDR1 and CDR2 are MNHEY and SMNVEV (reference sequence). Here the CDR3 DNA reads TGTGCCAGCAGTTTAATAGGACAAGAGACCCAGTACTTC. Translating gives CASSLIGQETQYF.

The chain uses TRBV5-6 and TRBJ1-4, with D perhaps matching TRBD1 (6 bases). The CDR3 runs to 16 residues. CDR1 is SGHDT and CDR2 is YYEEEE in the germline V gene. V gave up 5 bases and J gave up 7 bases, with 21 bases separating them. In DNA form, the CDR3 reads TGTGCCAGCAGTCAGGGGCGGGGGTACTGGGGTGAAAAACTGTTTTTT. Protein product: CASSQGRGYWGEKLFF.

This clone was seen a few times. The CDR3 nucleotides are TGTGCCAGCAGCCAAGCGGAGCGGCGAGAGCAGTACTTC. Translation gives CASSQAERREQYF. The chain uses TRBV7-9 and TRBJ2-7; D is perhaps TRBD2 (5 bases). Looked up from germline, CDR1 is SEHNR and CDR2 is FQNEAQ (reference sequence). The CDR3 runs 13 residues. V lost 5 bases and J 7 bases, leaving 15 bases between the germline ends.

This clone was counted a single time. CDR3 loop: CASSYRTGGSSSYNSPLHF. Here the CDR3 DNA reads TGTGCCAGCAGCTACAGGACTGGAGGTTCGAGCTCCTATAATTCACCCCTCCACTTT. The rearrangement uses TRBV7-9 and TRBJ1-6, with D tentatively TRBD1 (5 bases). Trimming shortened V by 4 bases and J by 0 bases, and 19 bases separated the two germline ends. Germline V gene sequence: CDR1 SEHNR, CDR2 FQNEAQ (reference sequence). The CDR3 is 19 residues long.

The chain combines TRBV19 with TRBJ2-3; 16 bases line up with TRBD2. CDR1 and CDR2 from the germline V gene are LNHDA and SQIVND (reference sequence). V trimming: 4 bases; J trimming: 3 bases; junction bases outside the gene matches: 1. CDR3 length: 16 amino acids. DNA for the CDR3: TGTGCCAGTAGTAGGGGACTAGCGGGGGGGACAGATACGCAGTATTTT. Amino acids: CASSRGLAGGTDTQYF.

This rearrangement joins TRBV29-1 to TRBJ2-7; tentatively, D is TRBD1 or TRBD2 (6 bases each). Germline assignment: CDR1 SQVTM and CDR2 ANQGSEA. V was cut by 4 bases and J by 1 base, with 11 bases left in between. The CDR3 has 13 residues. CDR3 nucleotides: TGCAGCGTTGTAGGCGGGACATCCTACGAGCAGTACTTC. It encodes CSVVGGTSYEQYF.

V and J are TRBV12-3 or TRBV12-4 and TRBJ2-4, with D uncertain. Trimming cost V 2 bases and J 10 bases, with 6 bases left between them. This CDR3 has 11 residues. The CDR3 nucleotides read TGTGCCAGCAGTTTAACCCAGATTCAGTACTTC. Its translation: CASSLTQIQYF.

The rearrangement uses TRBV9 and TRBJ1-2; D might be TRBD1 (5 bases). V lost 0 bases and J lost 4, with 16 bases in between. The CDR3 contains 16 residues. Per germline, CDR1 SGDLS and CDR2 YYNGEE. The CDR3 nucleotides read TGTGCCAGCAGCGTAGCTCCCTCAGGGAACGGCTATGGCTACACCTTC. Amino acids: CASSVAPSGNGYGYTF. Full variable domain (missing parts from reference TRBV9 and TRBJ1-2): DSGVTQTPKHLITATGQRVTLRCSPRSGDLSVYWYQQSLDQGLQFLIQYYNGEERAKGNILERFSAQQFPDLHSELNLSSLELGDSALYFCASSVAPSGNGYGYTFGSGTRLTVV.

V gene TRBV28 combines with J gene TRBJ2-6; perhaps TRBD1 as D (6 bases). Trimming took 0 bases from V and 3 from J, leaving 6 bases between them. The CDR3 sequence is 15 residues long. CDR1 is MDHEN and CDR2 is SYDVKM in the germline V gene. Written as DNA, the CDR3 is TGTGCCAGCAGTTTATGGACAGGTGGGGCCAACGTCCTGACTTTC. Its translation is CASSLWTGGANVLTF.

The CDR3 DNA follows: TGTGCCACAATAGGCACTGAAGCTTTCTTT. The encoded protein is CATIGTEAFF. The chain uses TRBV27 and TRBJ1-1; no clear D gene. The length of the CDR3 is 10 residues. Germline assignment: CDR1 MNHEY and CDR2 SMNVEV (reference sequence). With 10 bases removed from V and 4 bases from J, the gap between germline ends came to 7 bases.